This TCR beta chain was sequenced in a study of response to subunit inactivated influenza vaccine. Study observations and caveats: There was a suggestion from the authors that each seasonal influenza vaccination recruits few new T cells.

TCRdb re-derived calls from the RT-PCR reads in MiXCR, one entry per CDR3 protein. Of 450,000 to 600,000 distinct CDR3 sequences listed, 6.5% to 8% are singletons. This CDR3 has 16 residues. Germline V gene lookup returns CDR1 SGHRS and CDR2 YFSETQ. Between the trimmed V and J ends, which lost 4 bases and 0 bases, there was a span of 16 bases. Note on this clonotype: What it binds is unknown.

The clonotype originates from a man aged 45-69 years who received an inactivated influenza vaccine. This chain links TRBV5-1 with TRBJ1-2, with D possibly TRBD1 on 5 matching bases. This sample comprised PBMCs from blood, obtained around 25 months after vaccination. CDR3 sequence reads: CASSGGTPSPNYGYTF. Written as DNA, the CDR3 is TGCGCCAGCAGCGGCGGGACTCCTAGCCCTAACTATGGCTACACCTTC.